This T cell receptor beta chain was profiled in a study of blood T cell repertoires in COVID-19. Whole-study context: From T cells, B-cell-depleted T cells, or PBMCs came the material, which was cDNA or gDNA.

Authors' data handling: Nucleated cell counts were estimated from reference gene primer amplification. The data were produced by immunoSEQ multiplex PCR, yet TCRdb's version contains in-frame clones alone and is incomplete. Clone size and the V and J calls come from that table; the DNA yielded D and trimming. The sample contains 190,000 or so clones, roughly 89% of which appear only once. The CDR3 extends over 16 amino acids. V was clipped by 6 bases and J by 7 bases; unmatched bases: 11. Germline V gene sequence: CDR1 SNHLY, CDR2 FYNNEI. V gene TRBV2 combines with J gene TRBJ1-6, with 8 bases that match TRBD1. The sequence derives from a woman aged 18 to 35 who had recovered from COVID-19. Source material: peripheral blood. The DNA for the CDR3 is TGTGCCAGCAGAGCTTTCGGACAGGGAAGAAATTCACCCCTCCACTTT. This sequence encodes CASRAFGQGRNSPLHF.